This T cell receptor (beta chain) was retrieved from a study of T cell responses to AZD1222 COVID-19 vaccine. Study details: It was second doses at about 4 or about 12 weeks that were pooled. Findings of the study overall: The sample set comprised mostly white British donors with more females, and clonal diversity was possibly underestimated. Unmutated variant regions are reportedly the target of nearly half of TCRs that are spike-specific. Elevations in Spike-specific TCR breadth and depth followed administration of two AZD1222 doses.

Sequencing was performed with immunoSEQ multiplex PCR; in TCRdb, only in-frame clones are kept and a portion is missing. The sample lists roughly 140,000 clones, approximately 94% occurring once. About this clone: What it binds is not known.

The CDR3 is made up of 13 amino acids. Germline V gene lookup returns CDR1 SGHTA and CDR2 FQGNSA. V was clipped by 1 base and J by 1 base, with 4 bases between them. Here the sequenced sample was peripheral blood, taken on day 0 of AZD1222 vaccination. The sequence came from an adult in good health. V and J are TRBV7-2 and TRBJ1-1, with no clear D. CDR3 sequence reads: CASSLGQNTEAFF. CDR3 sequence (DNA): TGTGCCAGCAGCTTAGGCCAGAACACTGAAGCTTTCTTT.